Only one count was recorded for the clone carrying this T cell receptor beta chain. Produced via immunoSEQ multiplex PCR; TCRdb's table is partial and in-frame only. The profile shows approximately 75,000 clones, 65% to 90% of them singletons. The data originate from a study of blood T cell repertoires in COVID-19. V lost 3 bases and J lost 9; bases outside the gene matches: 10. Per germline, CDR1 DFQATT and CDR2 SNEGSKA (reference sequence). This CDR3 has 13 residues. Sequencing was done on a sample of peripheral blood. The sequence derives from a woman aged 45 to 65 with acute or convalescent COVID-19. The V and J genes are TRBV20-1 and TRBJ2-7; 8 nucleotides line up with TRBD2. The CDR3: CSASPSGLYGQYF. CDR3 coding DNA: TGCAGTGCTAGTCCTAGCGGGCTATATGGGCAGTACTTC.